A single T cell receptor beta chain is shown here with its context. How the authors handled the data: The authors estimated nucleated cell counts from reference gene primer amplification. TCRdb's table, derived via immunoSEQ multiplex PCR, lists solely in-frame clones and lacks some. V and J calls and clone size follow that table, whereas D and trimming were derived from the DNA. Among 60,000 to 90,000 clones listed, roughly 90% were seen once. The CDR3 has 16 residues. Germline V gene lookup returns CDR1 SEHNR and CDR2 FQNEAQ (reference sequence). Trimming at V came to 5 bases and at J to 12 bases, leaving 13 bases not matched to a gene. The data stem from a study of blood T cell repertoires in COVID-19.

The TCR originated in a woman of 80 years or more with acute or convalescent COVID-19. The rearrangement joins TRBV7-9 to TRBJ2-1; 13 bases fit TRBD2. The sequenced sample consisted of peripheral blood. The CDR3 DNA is TGTGCCAGCAGCCGCATGTCTACTAGCGGGGGGGCCCGGCAGTTCTTC. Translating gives CASSRMSTSGGARQFF.